The present TCR beta chain was sequenced within a study of T-cell memory formation after mild COVID-19. This CDR3 contains 12 residues. The V and J ends lost 5 bases and 0 bases respectively, with 5 bases between them. The table lists this clonotype with a few counts. Each CDR3 protein is one row after TCRdb ran MiXCR on the 5' RACE reads. The sample has a few hundred thousand distinct CDR3 sequences, roughly 15% seen once; the top ten hold roughly 20%. The receptor comes from a man younger than 35 who had mild COVID-19 (a few samples of this study predate the infection). Cell type and time point are not known. The chain recombines TRBV12-3 or TRBV12-4 with TRBJ2-7, with D unclear. The sequenced sample was PBMCs or a T cell subset sorted from them (not recorded which). CDR3 protein: CASSLLSYEQYF. CDR3 DNA: TGTGCCAGCAGTCTCCTCTCCTACGAGCAGTACTTC.